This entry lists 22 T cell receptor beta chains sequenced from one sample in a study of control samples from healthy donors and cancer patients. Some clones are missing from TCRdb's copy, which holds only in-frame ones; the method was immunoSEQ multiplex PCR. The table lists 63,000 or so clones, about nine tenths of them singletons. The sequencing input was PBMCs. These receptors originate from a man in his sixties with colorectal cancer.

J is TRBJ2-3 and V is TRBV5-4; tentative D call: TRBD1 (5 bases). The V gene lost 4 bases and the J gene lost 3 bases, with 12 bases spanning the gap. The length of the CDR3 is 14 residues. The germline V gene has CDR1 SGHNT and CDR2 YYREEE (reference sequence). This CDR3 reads CASSHRQPTDTQYF. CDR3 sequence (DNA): TGTGCCAGCAGCCACAGACAGCCTACAGATACGCAGTATTTT.

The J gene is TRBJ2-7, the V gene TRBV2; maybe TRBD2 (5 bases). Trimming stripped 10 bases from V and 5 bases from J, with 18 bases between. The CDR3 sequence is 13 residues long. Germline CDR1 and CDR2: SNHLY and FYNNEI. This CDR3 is CATSRRPRDEQYF. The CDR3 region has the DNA TGTGCCACGAGCCGGAGGCCGAGGGACGAGCAGTACTTC.

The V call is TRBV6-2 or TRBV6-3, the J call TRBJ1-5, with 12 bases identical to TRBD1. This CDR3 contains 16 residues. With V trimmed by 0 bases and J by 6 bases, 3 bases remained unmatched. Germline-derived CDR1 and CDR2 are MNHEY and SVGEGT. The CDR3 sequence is CASSYSGTGGSQPQHF. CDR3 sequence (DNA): TGTGCCAGCAGTTACTCAGGGACAGGGGGCAGTCAGCCCCAGCATTTT.

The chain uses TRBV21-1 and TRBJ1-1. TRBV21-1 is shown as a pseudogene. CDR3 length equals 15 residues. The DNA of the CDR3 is TGTGCCAGCAGCTCTCTTCACCCCCGGGGCACTGAAGCTTTCTTT. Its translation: CASSSLHPRGTEAFF.

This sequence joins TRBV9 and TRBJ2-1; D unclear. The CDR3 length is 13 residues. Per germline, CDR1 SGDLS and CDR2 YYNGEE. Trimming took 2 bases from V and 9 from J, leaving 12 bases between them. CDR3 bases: TGTGCCAGCAGCGTCCCGGACGGGCGTGAGCAGTTCTTC. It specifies CASSVPDGREQFF.

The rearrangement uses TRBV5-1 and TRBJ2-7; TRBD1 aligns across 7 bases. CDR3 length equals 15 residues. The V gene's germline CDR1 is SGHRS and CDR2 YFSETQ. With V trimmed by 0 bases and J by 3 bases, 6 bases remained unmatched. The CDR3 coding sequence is TGCGCCAGCAGCTTGGACGGGACAGCCTTCTACGAGCAGTACTTC. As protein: CASSLDGTAFYEQYF.

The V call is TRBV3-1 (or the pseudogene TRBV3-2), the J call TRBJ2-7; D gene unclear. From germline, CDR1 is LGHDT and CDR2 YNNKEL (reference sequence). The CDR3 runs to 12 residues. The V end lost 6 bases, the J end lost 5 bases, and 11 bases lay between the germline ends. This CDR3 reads CASSWATNEQYF. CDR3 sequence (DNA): TGTGCCAGCAGTTGGGCGACGAACGAGCAGTACTTC.

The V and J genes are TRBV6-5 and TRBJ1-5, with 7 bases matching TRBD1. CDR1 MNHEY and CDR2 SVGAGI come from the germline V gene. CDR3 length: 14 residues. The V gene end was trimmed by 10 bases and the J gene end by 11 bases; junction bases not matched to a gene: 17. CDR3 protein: CATADRVHQGAQHF. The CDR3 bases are TGTGCCACCGCAGACAGGGTCCATCAAGGCGCCCAGCATTTT.

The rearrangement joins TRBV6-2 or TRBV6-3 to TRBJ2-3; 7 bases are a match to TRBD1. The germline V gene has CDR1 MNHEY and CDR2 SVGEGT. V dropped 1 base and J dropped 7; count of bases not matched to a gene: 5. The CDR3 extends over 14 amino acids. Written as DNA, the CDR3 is TGTGCCAGCAGTTACTTACAGGGGCCTAATACGCAGTATTTT. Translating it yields CASSYLQGPNTQYF.

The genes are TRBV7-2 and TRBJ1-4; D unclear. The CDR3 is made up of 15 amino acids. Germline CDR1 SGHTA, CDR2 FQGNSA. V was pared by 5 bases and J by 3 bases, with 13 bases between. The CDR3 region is CASSLRVSANEKLFF. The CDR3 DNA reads TGTGCCAGCAGCCTGCGGGTTTCGGCTAATGAAAAACTGTTTTTT.

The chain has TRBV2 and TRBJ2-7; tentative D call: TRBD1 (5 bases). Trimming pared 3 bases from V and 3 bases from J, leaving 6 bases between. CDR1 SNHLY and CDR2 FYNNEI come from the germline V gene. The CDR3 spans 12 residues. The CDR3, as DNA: TGTGCCAGCAGTGACCAGGGCTACGAGCAGTACTTC. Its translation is CASSDQGYEQYF. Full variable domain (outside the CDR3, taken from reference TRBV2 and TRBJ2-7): EPEVTQTPSHQVTQMGQEVILRCVPISNHLYFYWYRQILGQKVEFLVSFYNNEISEKSEIFDDQFSVERPDGSNFTLKIRSTKLEDSAMYFCASSDQGYEQYFGPGTRLTVT.

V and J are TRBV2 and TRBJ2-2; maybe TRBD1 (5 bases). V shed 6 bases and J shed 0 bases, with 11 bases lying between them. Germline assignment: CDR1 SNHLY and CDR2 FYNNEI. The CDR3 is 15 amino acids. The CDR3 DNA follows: TGTGCCAGCAGGAGACAGAGAACGAACACCGGGGAGCTGTTTTTT. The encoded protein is CASRRQRTNTGELFF.

This CDR3 is CASSLSGTVNQPQHF. CDR3 coding DNA: TGTGCCAGCAGCCTATCTGGGACAGTCAATCAGCCCCAGCATTTT. The J gene is TRBJ1-5, the V gene TRBV5-8; 7 bases are shared with TRBD1. The V gene end was trimmed by 4 bases and the J gene end by 3 bases; junction bases not matched to a gene: 7. The CDR3 has 15 residues. Germline lookup yields CDR1 SGHTS and CDR2 YDEGEE.

CDR3 sequence: CASSENTGYGYTF. The CDR3 DNA is TGTGCCAGCAGTGAAAACACTGGATATGGCTACACCTTC. The gene calls are TRBV6-1 and TRBJ1-2; D gene unclear. Germline CDR1 is MNHNS and CDR2 is SASEGT. CDR3 length equals 13 residues. Trimming took off 2 bases at V and 5 bases at J, with 9 bases between the two ends.

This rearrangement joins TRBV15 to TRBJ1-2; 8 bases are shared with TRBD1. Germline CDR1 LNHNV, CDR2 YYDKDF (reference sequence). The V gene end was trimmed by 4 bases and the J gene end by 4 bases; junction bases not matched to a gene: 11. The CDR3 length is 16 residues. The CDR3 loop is CATSMVETGVLYGYTF. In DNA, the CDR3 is TGTGCCACCAGCATGGTCGAGACAGGGGTTCTCTATGGCTACACCTTC.

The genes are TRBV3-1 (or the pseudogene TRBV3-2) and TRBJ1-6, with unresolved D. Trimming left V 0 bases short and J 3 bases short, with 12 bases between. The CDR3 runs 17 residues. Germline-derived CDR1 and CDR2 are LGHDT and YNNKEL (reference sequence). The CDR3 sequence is CASSQERAVGYNSPLHF. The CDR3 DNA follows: TGTGCCAGCAGCCAAGAAAGGGCAGTTGGCTATAATTCACCCCTCCACTTT.

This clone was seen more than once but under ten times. As DNA, the CDR3 is TGTGCCAGCAGCGTAGGGTCCGGGTTCTCCGGGGAGCTGTTTTTT. Its protein is CASSVGSGFSGELFF. The rearrangement links TRBV9 to TRBJ2-2, with no clear D. There are 15 residues in the CDR3. V was pared by 0 bases and J by 6 bases, with 12 bases between. The germline V gene encodes CDR1 SGDLS and CDR2 YYNGEE.

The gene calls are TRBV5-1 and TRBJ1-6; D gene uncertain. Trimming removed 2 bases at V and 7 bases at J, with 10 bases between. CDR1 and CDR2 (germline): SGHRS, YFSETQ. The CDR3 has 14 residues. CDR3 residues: CASSLRQDNSPLHF. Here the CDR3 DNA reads TGCGCCAGCAGCTTAAGGCAGGACAATTCACCCCTCCACTTT.

The CDR3 loop is CASSFGTGVYGYTF. In DNA form, the CDR3 reads TGTGCCAGCAGCTTTGGGACAGGGGTTTATGGCTACACCTTC. V usage is TRBV7-9 and J usage is TRBJ1-2, with TRBD1 matching 10 bases. CDR1 and CDR2 (germline): SEHNR, FQNEAQ (reference sequence). V lost 3 bases and J lost 5; bases outside the gene matches: 3. The CDR3 is 14 amino acids.

The CDR3 reads CAWSPTGGHLHF. In nucleotides, the CDR3 is TGTGCCTGGAGTCCCACCGGGGGTCACCTCCACTTT. The V call is TRBV30, the J call TRBJ1-6; D is possibly TRBD1 (5 bases). Trimming took off 2 bases at V and 15 bases at J, with 14 bases between the two ends. The CDR3 sequence is 12 residues long. Germline CDR1 GTSNPN, CDR2 SVGIG (reference sequence).

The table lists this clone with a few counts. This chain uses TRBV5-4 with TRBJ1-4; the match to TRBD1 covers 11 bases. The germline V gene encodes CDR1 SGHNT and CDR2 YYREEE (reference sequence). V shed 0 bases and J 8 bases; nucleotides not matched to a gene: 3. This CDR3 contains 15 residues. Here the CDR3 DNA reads TGTGCCAGCAGCTTGGCCGGGACAGGGGGGGAAAAACTGTTTTTT. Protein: CASSLAGTGGEKLFF. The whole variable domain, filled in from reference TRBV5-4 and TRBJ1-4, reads ETGVTQSPTHLIKTRGQQVTLRCSSQSGHNTVSWYQQALGQGPQFIFQYYREEENGRGNFPPRFSGLQFPNYSSELNVNALELDDSALYLCASSLAGTGGEKLFFGSGTQLSVL.

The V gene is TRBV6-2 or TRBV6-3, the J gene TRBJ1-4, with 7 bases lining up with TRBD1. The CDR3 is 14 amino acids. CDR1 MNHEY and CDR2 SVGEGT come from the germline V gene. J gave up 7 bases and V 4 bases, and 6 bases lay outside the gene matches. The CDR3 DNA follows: TGTGCCAGCAGTTGGACAGGCTTCGGTGAAAAACTGTTTTTT. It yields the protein CASSWTGFGEKLFF.